A single sample gave rise to the 22 T cell receptor beta chains below, sequenced in a study of cytomegalovirus exposure and HLA in healthy donors. PCR primers comprised 60 Vbeta and 13 Jbeta primers. The repertoire was sequenced with immunoSEQ multiplex PCR; TCRdb's copy has only in-frame clones and lacks some. The sample lists 100,000 to 150,000 clones, roughly 79% occurring once. The sequencing sample was made of PBMCs. These receptors all stem from a woman between 50 and 59 years old in good health and CMV-seronegative.

This rearrangement joins TRBV9 to TRBJ1-5; TRBD1 might be the D (5 bases). In germline, CDR1 is SGDLS, CDR2 YYNGEE. V was shortened by 1 base and J by 3 bases, with 11 bases between the two germline ends. This CDR3 comprises 15 residues. CDR3 protein: CASSVFPGINQPQHF. In nucleotides, the CDR3 is TGTGCCAGCAGCGTATTCCCAGGGATCAATCAGCCCCAGCATTTT.

The genes are TRBV29-1 and TRBJ2-5, with D possibly matching TRBD2 (6 bases). This CDR3 is 16 amino acids long. Germline values: CDR1 SQVTM, CDR2 ANQGSEA. Trimming took 5 bases from V and 4 from J, leaving 23 bases between them. This CDR3 is CSVIGLRDREAETQYF. CDR3 DNA sequence: TGCAGCGTTATAGGTTTGCGGGACCGCGAAGCAGAGACCCAGTACTTC.

This rearrangement joins TRBV4-3 to TRBJ2-3, with no clear D. CDR3 length equals 16 residues. V lost 0 bases and J lost 5, with 15 bases in between. Germline CDR1 reads LGHNA; CDR2 reads YSLEER. CDR3 nucleotide sequence: TGCGCCAGCAGCCAAGAATGGCGCCTAGTCGGAGATACGCAGTATTTT. Translation: CASSQEWRLVGDTQYF.

The rearrangement links TRBV4-1 to TRBJ2-1; TRBD2 matches at 16 bases. Germline CDR1 MGHRA, CDR2 YSYEKL. V was clipped by 4 bases and J by 10 bases; unmatched bases: 4. The CDR3 sequence is 15 residues long. The CDR3 coding sequence is TGCGCCAGCAGCCCACAGGGACTAGCGGGAGGGGAGCAGTTCTTC. Translated, it gives CASSPQGLAGGEQFF.

The chain recombines TRBV5-1 with TRBJ1-2; 7 bases are shared with TRBD1. Germline trimming cut 4 bases from V and 6 bases from J; bases unmatched to any gene: 12. CDR3 length equals 15 residues. The germline V gene has CDR1 SGHRS and CDR2 YFSETQ. CDR3 loop: CASSITPRQGDGYTF. The CDR3 nucleotides are TGCGCCAGCAGCATTACGCCACGACAGGGCGATGGCTACACCTTC. Based on the CDR3 plus reference TRBV5-1 and TRBJ1-2, the full variable domain is KAGVTQTPRYLIKTRGQQVTLSCSPISGHRSVSWYQQTPGQGLQFLFEYFSETQRNKGNFPGRFSGRQFSNSRSEMNVSTLELGDSALYLCASSITPRQGDGYTFGSGTRLTVV.

This rearrangement joins TRBV10-1 to TRBJ1-5; D possibly corresponds to TRBD1 (6 bases). In germline, CDR1 is WNHNN, CDR2 SYGVQD (reference sequence). The length of the CDR3 is 14 residues. CDR3 sequence (DNA): TGCGCTTGGGGGCAGGACAGCAGGCATCAGCCCCAGCATTTT. This translates into CAWGQDSRHQPQHF.

This chain uses TRBV7-2 with TRBJ2-2, with 9 nucleotides matching TRBD2. CDR3 length equals 15 residues. V was pared by 5 bases and J by 4 bases, with 5 bases of the junction left unmatched. Germline V gives CDR1 SGHTA, CDR2 FQGNSA. CDR3 DNA: TGTGCCAGCAGCGTTGCGGGGGGGCCCACCGGGGAGCTGTTTTTT. It codes for CASSVAGGPTGELFF. Filled out from reference TRBV7-2 and TRBJ2-2, the complete variable domain reads GAGVSQSPSNKVTEKGKDVELRCDPISGHTALYWYRQSLGQGLEFLIYFQGNSAPDKSGLPSDRFSAERTGGSVSTLTIQRTQQEDSAVYLCASSVAGGPTGELFFGEGSRLTVL.

Only one count was recorded for this clone. This chain connects TRBV28 to TRBJ2-7, with 9 bases aligning to TRBD2. The junction had 6 bases not matched to a gene; V was cut back by 5 bases and J by 1 base. CDR1 is MDHEN, CDR2 SYDVKM, per germline. CDR3 length equals 15 residues. Here the CDR3 reads CASSTLAGRSYEQYF. The CDR3 nucleotides read TGTGCCAGCAGTACCCTAGCGGGAAGGTCCTACGAGCAGTACTTC.

The rearrangement links TRBV5-1 to TRBJ2-5, with unresolved D. Germline CDR1 and CDR2: SGHRS and YFSETQ. The CDR3 contains 13 residues. Deletions cut 0 bases from V and 2 bases from J, with 5 bases between. The CDR3 reads CASSLDSQETQYF. The CDR3 DNA reads as TGCGCCAGCAGCTTGGACAGTCAAGAGACCCAGTACTTC.

The V call is TRBV5-4, the J call TRBJ1-2; TRBD1 might be the D (5 bases). Deletions cut 0 bases from V and 5 bases from J, with 14 bases between. The CDR3 runs to 15 residues. Germline CDR1 and CDR2: SGHNT and YYREEE (reference sequence). CDR3 residues: CASSLAAGYGYGYTF. Written as DNA, the CDR3 is TGTGCCAGCAGCTTGGCCGCAGGGTATGGGTATGGCTACACCTTC.

The rearrangement links TRBV2 to TRBJ2-1; D gene ambiguous. The germline V gene encodes CDR1 SNHLY and CDR2 FYNNEI. Trimming pared 4 bases from V and 4 bases from J, leaving 2 bases between. The CDR3 runs 11 residues. CDR3 amino acids: CASSAYNEQFF. The CDR3 DNA sequence: TGTGCCAGCAGTGCTTACAATGAGCAGTTCTTC. The full variable domain, in which reference TRBV2 and TRBJ2-1 provide the parts outside the CDR3, is EPEVTQTPSHQVTQMGQEVILRCVPISNHLYFYWYRQILGQKVEFLVSFYNNEISEKSEIFDDQFSVERPDGSNFTLKIRSTKLEDSAMYFCASSAYNEQFFGPGTRLTVL.

This rearrangement joins TRBV5-4 to TRBJ2-3; 16 bases map to TRBD2. The CDR3 spans 17 residues. Trimming cost V 4 bases and J 6 bases; bases outside gene matches: 8. Germline CDR1 reads SGHNT; CDR2 reads YYREEE (reference sequence). The CDR3 is CASSTGLAGGPSDTQYF. CDR3 bases: TGTGCCAGCAGCACGGGACTAGCGGGAGGGCCGAGTGATACGCAGTATTTT.

V is TRBV5-8 and J is TRBJ1-2; D uncertain. The CDR3 loop spans 13 amino acids. The germline V and J ends were trimmed by 3 bases and 8 bases, with 14 bases remaining between them. CDR1 and CDR2 from the germline V gene are SGHTS and YDEGEE. The CDR3 DNA is TGTGCCAGCAGCTCCGCTCCGGGTCGCGGCTACACCTTC. Its protein product is CASSSAPGRGYTF.

The chain employs TRBV18 and TRBJ2-1; D might be TRBD1 (6 bases). Trimming shortened V by 3 bases and J by 8 bases, and 17 bases separated the two germline ends. Germline V CDR1 and CDR2: KGHSH, LQKENI. The CDR3 runs 15 residues. CDR3 protein: CASSPLGGTPHEQFF. The CDR3, as DNA: TGTGCCAGCTCACCCCTTGGGGGCACGCCGCATGAGCAGTTCTTC.

This chain joins TRBV30 and TRBJ2-2; D may be TRBD1 (5 bases). Germline CDR1 is GTSNPN and CDR2 is SVGIG (reference sequence). CDR3 size: 13 residues. V lost 4 bases to trimming and J lost 7 bases, with 13 bases between them. Here the CDR3 reads CAWKGPLFGELFF. The CDR3 region has the DNA TGTGCCTGGAAGGGGCCCCTGTTCGGGGAGCTGTTTTTT.

The chain combines TRBV5-1 with TRBJ1-1; TRBD1 matches at 7 bases. V was clipped by 0 bases and J by 8 bases; unmatched bases: 4. This CDR3 is 13 amino acids long. Germline CDR1 is SGHRS and CDR2 is YFSETQ. The CDR3 DNA sequence: TGCGCCAGCAGCTTGGGCGCACAGGGGGAAGCTTTCTTT. Its protein product is CASSLGAQGEAFF.

This clone was observed a single time. The genes are TRBV2 and TRBJ2-1; 9 bases line up with TRBD2. V was clipped by 5 bases and J by 3 bases; unmatched bases: 8. Looked up from germline, CDR1 is SNHLY and CDR2 is FYNNEI. CDR3 size: 16 residues. The CDR3 bases are TGTGCCAGCAGTAGCCTTAGCGGGAGAAGCTACAATGAGCAGTTCTTC. This encodes CASSSLSGRSYNEQFF.

The chain employs TRBV5-5 and TRBJ1-2; 8 bases are shared with TRBD1. J was trimmed by 4 bases and V by 4 bases; bases with no gene match: 6. Germline-derived CDR1 and CDR2 are SGHKS and YYEKEE (reference sequence). The length of the CDR3 is 14 residues. CDR3 sequence reads: CASSPDRDTYGYTF. CDR3 coding DNA: TGTGCCAGCAGCCCGGACAGGGATACCTATGGCTACACCTTC. The full variable domain, in which reference TRBV5-5 and TRBJ1-2 provide the parts outside the CDR3, is DAGVTQSPTHLIKTRGQQVTLRCSPISGHKSVSWYQQVLGQGPQFIFQYYEKEERGRGNFPDRFSARQFPNYSSELNVNALLLGDSALYLCASSPDRDTYGYTFGSGTRLTVV.

This clone has a single count. The chain combines TRBV7-3 with TRBJ2-6; 7 bases map to TRBD1. The CDR3 covers 19 residues. Germline trimming cut 5 bases from V and 1 base from J; bases unmatched to any gene: 14. Germline CDR1 reads SGHTA; CDR2 reads FQGTGA. The CDR3: CASSREPGQFNSGANVLTF. The CDR3 DNA sequence: TGTGCCAGCAGCCGCGAACCGGGACAGTTTAATTCTGGGGCCAACGTCCTGACTTTC.

This chain links TRBV30 with TRBJ2-3; TRBD1 agrees at 8 bases. CDR1 and CDR2 from the germline V gene are GTSNPN and SVGIG (reference sequence). This CDR3 comprises 16 residues. J was trimmed by 2 bases and V by 1 base; bases with no gene match: 8. The CDR3 is CAWSATGVSFTDTQYF. The CDR3 bases are TGTGCCTGGAGTGCGACAGGGGTGAGCTTCACAGATACGCAGTATTTT.

The rearrangement links TRBV28 to TRBJ2-1; 10 nucleotides match TRBD2. The germline gives CDR1 MDHEN, CDR2 SYDVKM. This CDR3 spans 14 amino acids. The DNA for the CDR3 is TGTGTCATTCGGACTAGCGGCTCCTACAATGAGCAGTTCTTC. Its translation is CVIRTSGSYNEQFF.

V is TRBV5-5 and J is TRBJ2-1; unclear D gene. CDR1 and CDR2 from the germline V gene are SGHKS and YYEKEE (reference sequence). There are 12 residues in the CDR3. Trimming shortened V by 3 bases and J by 4 bases, and 5 bases separated the two germline ends. The CDR3 coding sequence is TGTGCCAGCAGCTCAATGTACAATGAGCAGTTCTTC. As protein: CASSSMYNEQFF.